These T cell receptor beta chains were read from a single sample in a study of T cells in Graves' hyperthyroidism and ophthalmopathy. TCRdb independently ran MiXCR on the multiplex PCR reads; one entry per CDR3 protein. The sample has approximately 600,000 distinct CDR3 sequences; around 20% are singletons. Sequencing was performed on blood. The receptors were sampled from a man aged 25 to 45 with Graves' ophthalmopathy. Each CDR3 is given without its conserved first and last residue. A clone size is listed for some rows: how often the clone was seen (once, few, many), or a class if it is expanded.

size	V	J	length	CDR3
.	TRBV7-3	TRBJ2-6	13	ASSSTVSGANVLT
few	TRBV2	TRBJ2-7	12	ASSRTSSNYEQY
many	TRBV11-1	TRBJ2-1	14	ASSLATSGRAGEQF
.	TRBV12-3/TRBV12-4	TRBJ2-3	15	ASSLVAGGLGGDTQY
few	TRBV24-1	TRBJ1-1	13	ATSDPLQGGDEAF
.	TRBV20-1	TRBJ2-1	9	SARGAYEQF
few	TRBV4-1	TRBJ2-3	14	ASSRVAGVLTDTQY
.	TRBV7-9	TRBJ1-4	15	ASSSRGRPNLREKLF
few	TRBV5-1	TRBJ2-7	14	ASSFGRYGSSYEQY
.	TRBV29-1	TRBJ2-7	11	SVRTSGSGEQY
.	TRBV2	TRBJ2-1	13	ASSHRGPIYNEQF
.	TRBV14	TRBJ2-1	16	ASSQEVAGGFLYNEQS
.	TRBV7-2	TRBJ2-1	14	ASSLAGQGSYNEQF
many	TRBV2	TRBJ1-1	12	ASSAQGGNTEAF
.	TRBV24-1	TRBJ2-3	10	ATAFGGGTQY